This T cell receptor beta chain was obtained from a study of human CD8 memory T cell subsets. Study outcomes and limitations: In stem-like memory T cells, Chao1 estimates suggested more diversity than in precursor exhausted T cells.

The germline V gene has CDR1 LNHDA and CDR2 SQIVND (reference sequence). The CDR3 is made up of 15 amino acids. Points on this clonotype: Its target is unknown.

The TSTEM subset meant CD8+ memory cells that were CCR7+, PD-1- and TIGIT-. The PBMC came from buffy coats of healthy donors. UMI-labeled 5' RACE produced the TCR beta libraries. From its re-call of the 5' RACE reads, TCRdb lists each CDR3 protein once, without DNA. The clone table shows thousands of distinct CDR3 sequences, with the ten largest holding roughly 22%. The receptor was derived from a human donor in good health. Sequencing was performed on CD8+ stem-like memory T cells (TSCM and TCM) sorted from PBMCs. As to subset: stem-like memory CD8 T cells (TSTEM), CCR7+ PD-1- TIGIT-. The chain carries TRBV19 and TRBJ2-1; TCRdb calls TRBD2, which cannot be checked without DNA. CDR3 in amino acids: CASTVAWSSYNEQFF.